The rows below give T cell receptor beta chains drawn from one sample of a study of T cell repertoires in cytomegalovirus infection. MiXCR, applied by TCRdb to the reads, yields one record per CDR3 protein. This repertoire shows 250,000 or so distinct CDR3 sequences, over 15% found once; its top ten account for around 47%. Sequencing input: CD8+ T cells from PBMCs. The receptors derive from a human donor in good health (CMV status not recorded). Some clones in this sample may be carry-over from other donors' samples. Each CDR3 is given with its conserved first and last residue. D genes are given only for firm matches. Expanded clones are given a class, and other clones once, few, many or no size at all.

d_call	v_call	j_call	clone_size	cdr3_aa	cdr3_nt
TRBD1	TRBV20-1	TRBJ1-2	-	CSARVTGGYGYTF	TGCAGTGCTAGAGTCACAGGGGGCTATGGCTACACCTTC
-	TRBV5-5	TRBJ1-6	many	CASSGPPLGFNSPLHF	TGTGCCAGCAGCGGCCCCCCTTTAGGGTTCAATTCACCCCTCCACTTT
-	TRBV12-5	TRBJ1-2	-	CASGFRLTF	TGTGCTAGTGGTTTCCGCCTAACCTTC
-	TRBV7-9	TRBJ2-1	many	CASSLAYEQFF	TGTGCCAGCAGCTTAGCCTATGAGCAGTTCTTC
-	TRBV4-1	TRBJ1-1	-	CASRTHTELDTEAFF	TGCGCCAGCAGAACTCATACGGAGTTGGACACTGAAGCTTTCTTT
-	TRBV6-2/TRBV6-3	TRBJ2-7	many	CASSYYQGVYEQYF	TGTGCCAGCAGTTACTACCAGGGTGTCTACGAGCAGTACTTC
TRBD1	TRBV29-1	TRBJ1-2	few	CSVTTGDYGYTF	TGCAGCGTAACGACAGGGGACTATGGCTACACCTTC
-	TRBV7-6	TRBJ2-1	-	CASSSTPSYEQFF	TGTGCCAGCAGCTCGACTCCGAGCTATGAGCAGTTCTTC
-	TRBV4-3	TRBJ1-4	-	CASSQDSGIWEKLFF	TGCGCCAGCAGCCAAGATTCGGGGATATGGGAAAAACTGTTTTTT
TRBD2	TRBV27	TRBJ2-1	-	CASRLAGGSNEQFF	TGTGCCAGCAGGTTAGCGGGGGGGTCCAATGAGCAGTTCTTC
TRBD1	TRBV11-2	TRBJ2-7	few	CASSQDRGRNHEQYF	TGTGCCAGCAGCCAAGACAGGGGGCGCAACCACGAGCAGTACTTC